One sample yielded the 23 T cell receptor beta chains listed below, sequenced in a study of early T cells in non-severe SARS-CoV-2 infection (dated by TCRdb to the early 2020s). Receptor amplification or capture employed 5' RACE. The run used a NextSeq 500. TCRdb itself trimmed the public reads at Q25 with fastp, ran MiXCR and retained productive beta chains. For every CDR3 protein sequence, its rows merge into one entry that carries the most common genes and DNA. This sample holds about 73,000 distinct CDR3 sequences; 12% to 15% were observed only once. Around 15% of the sample is held by the ten biggest clonotypes. Sequenced input: whole blood. These TCRs come from an adult who was a healthcare worker with PCR-confirmed SARS-CoV-2 infection or an uninfected control (not recorded which).

This clonotype was seen a few times. The chain has TRBV28 and TRBJ2-7; 8 nucleotides match TRBD2. The V gene's germline CDR1 is MDHEN and CDR2 SYDVKM. V was clipped by 5 bases and J by 3 bases; unmatched bases: 9. This CDR3 spans 15 amino acids. The CDR3 DNA follows: TGTGCCAGCAGTCTTGGCGGGACTAGAGACTACGAGCAGTACTTC. This sequence encodes CASSLGGTRDYEQYF.

The V and J genes are TRBV11-2 and TRBJ1-1; D uncertain. This CDR3 has 13 amino acids. Germline V CDR1 and CDR2: SGHAT, FQNNGV. Trimming removed 1 base at V and 4 bases at J, with 7 bases between. CDR3 bases: TGTGCCAGCAGCTTAGCGAGGGTCACTGAAGCTTTCTTT. Encoded protein: CASSLARVTEAFF.

In this sample, this clonotype turned up a few times. The gene calls are TRBV30 and TRBJ2-5, with D unclear. CDR3 length equals 10 residues. V was shortened by 3 bases and J by 2 bases, with 1 base between the two germline ends. CDR1 and CDR2 from the germline V gene are GTSNPN and SVGIG (reference sequence). CDR3 residues: CAWRQETQYF. The CDR3 DNA follows: TGTGCCTGGAGGCAAGAGACCCAGTACTTC.

V is TRBV7-9 and J is TRBJ2-5; the match to TRBD2 covers 7 bases. The germline CDR1 and CDR2 sequences are SEHNR and FQNEAQ (reference sequence). J was trimmed by 4 bases and V by 5 bases; bases with no gene match: 10. This CDR3 region has 15 residues. The CDR3 nucleotides read TGTGCCAGCAGCCGACGCCGGACTAGTCCAGAGACCCAGTACTTC. Residues: CASSRRRTSPETQYF.

This sequence joins TRBV19 and TRBJ2-5; 8 nucleotides agree with TRBD1. This CDR3 contains 16 residues. V gave up 3 bases and J gave up 4 bases; unmatched junction bases: 10. Germline CDR1 reads LNHDA; CDR2 reads SQIVND (reference sequence). The CDR3 sequence: CASSMGQAIQRETQYF. CDR3 DNA: TGTGCCAGTAGTATGGGACAGGCTATTCAGCGAGAGACCCAGTACTTC.

This clonotype was seen many times. This sequence joins TRBV6-6 and TRBJ2-5, with 8 bases aligning to TRBD2. CDR1 is MNHNY, CDR2 SVGAGI, per germline (reference sequence). J was trimmed by 7 bases and V by 4 bases; bases with no gene match: 8. There are 14 residues in the CDR3. The CDR3: CASSSHGGAGTQYF. The CDR3 DNA follows: TGTGCCAGCAGTTCCCACGGGGGGGCCGGGACCCAGTACTTC.

This clonotype was recorded at least ten times. The J gene is TRBJ1-6, the V gene TRBV4-1, with 9 bases that match TRBD1. Germline loops: CDR1 MGHRA, CDR2 YSYEKL. The V and J ends lost 3 bases and 0 bases, in that order; junction bases with no gene match: 3. The CDR3 totals 17 residues. Here the CDR3 DNA reads TGCGCCAGCAGCCAGGACAGGGGAGTCTCCTATAATTCACCCCTCCACTTT. Its protein product is CASSQDRGVSYNSPLHF.

This chain uses TRBV5-4 with TRBJ1-1, with D perhaps TRBD1 (6 bases). From germline, CDR1 is SGHNT and CDR2 YYREEE (reference sequence). This CDR3 is 13 amino acids long. V lost 2 bases to trimming and J lost 4 bases, with 9 bases between them. For the CDR3, the DNA is TGTGCCAGCAGCTTACAGGGACTCACTGAAGCTTTCTTT. It yields the protein CASSLQGLTEAFF.

This clonotype has just a few counts. The chain joins TRBV11-2 to TRBJ2-1, with a tentative D call TRBD2 (7 bases). The CDR3 runs 16 residues. Per the germline V gene, CDR1 is SGHAT and CDR2 is FQNNGV. The V end was cut by 7 bases, the J end by 3 bases, with 19 bases between. CDR3 sequence: CASISTGGLSYNEQFF. The DNA for the CDR3 is TGTGCCAGCATCTCGACGGGGGGCCTGAGCTACAATGAGCAGTTCTTC.

This chain uses TRBV9 with TRBJ2-2, with D possibly matching TRBD1 (6 bases). V was pared by 0 bases and J by 6 bases, with 15 bases between. There are 16 residues in the CDR3. Germline V gene data show CDR1 as SGDLS and CDR2 as YYNGEE. CDR3 in amino acids: CASSVGGTGFAGELFF. The DNA for the CDR3 is TGTGCCAGCAGCGTAGGGGGTACAGGGTTCGCCGGGGAGCTGTTTTTT.

V is TRBV28 and J is TRBJ1-1, with a weak D call TRBD1 (6 bases). Between the trimmed V and J ends, which lost 7 bases and 8 bases, there was a span of 20 bases. The germline gives CDR1 MDHEN, CDR2 SYDVKM. There are 14 residues in the CDR3. Here the CDR3 DNA reads TGTGCCAGCACTTCTCTGGGCAAGGGGGTGGAAGCTTTCTTT. Its translation: CASTSLGKGVEAFF.

This clonotype was seen only a few times. J is TRBJ1-2 and V is TRBV27; no clear D gene. Germline-derived CDR1 and CDR2 are MNHEY and SMNVEV (reference sequence). The CDR3 consists of 13 residues. V dropped 5 bases and J dropped 1 base, with 8 bases sitting between them. Here the CDR3 reads CASSIGNNYGYTF. CDR3 coding DNA: TGTGCCAGCAGTATCGGGAATAACTATGGCTACACCTTC.

The gene calls are TRBV19 and TRBJ2-7; possibly TRBD1 or TRBD2 for D (5 bases each). The CDR3 is made up of 14 amino acids. V shed 6 bases and J shed 0 bases, with 12 bases lying between them. CDR1 is LNHDA, CDR2 SQIVND, per germline (reference sequence). For the CDR3, the DNA is TGTGCCAGTAGCAAGGGACGGCTCTCCTACGAGCAGTACTTC. Translation gives CASSKGRLSYEQYF.

This clonotype was detected a few times. The chain joins TRBV6-5 to TRBJ1-4; D is possibly TRBD1 (5 bases). This CDR3 comprises 15 residues. V was cut by 5 bases and J by 7 bases, with 17 bases left in between. Germline V CDR1 and CDR2: MNHEY, SVGAGI. The CDR3 sequence: CASSRQQWGPEKLFF. In nucleotides, the CDR3 is TGTGCCAGCAGTCGACAGCAGTGGGGCCCTGAAAAACTGTTTTTT.

The chain joins TRBV6-5 to TRBJ1-2; D remains ambiguous. Trimming pared 5 bases from V and 4 bases from J, leaving 11 bases between. CDR1 and CDR2 from the germline V gene are MNHEY and SVGAGI. The CDR3 consists of 13 residues. This CDR3 reads CASSPTESYGYTF. For the CDR3, the DNA is TGTGCCAGCAGTCCGACCGAGTCCTATGGCTACACCTTC.

This clonotype has a handful of counts. The chain employs TRBV5-4 and TRBJ2-3; a weak D match, TRBD1 (5 bases). The CDR3 length is 13 residues. Germline values: CDR1 SGHNT, CDR2 YYREEE (reference sequence). Trimming cost V 0 bases and J 8 bases, with 10 bases left between them. The DNA for the CDR3 is TGTGCCAGCAGCTTGGACCCACAGGCTACGCAGTATTTT. Translating it yields CASSLDPQATQYF.

There are a few counts of this clonotype. The chain's CDR3 is CASSQYLNTEAFF. The CDR3 DNA reads TGTGCCAGCAGCCAATACCTGAACACTGAAGCTTTCTTT. The J gene is TRBJ1-1, the V gene TRBV3-1; D unresolved. This CDR3 comprises 13 residues. V gave up 2 bases and J gave up 0 bases, with 4 bases separating them. From germline, CDR1 is LGHDT and CDR2 YNNKEL (reference sequence). Full variable domain (rest looked up from reference TRBV3-1 and TRBJ1-1): DTAVSQTPKYLVTQMGNDKSIKCEQNLGHDTMYWYKQDSKKFLKIMFSYNNKELIINETVPNRFSPKSPDKAHLNLHINSLELGDSAVYFCASSQYLNTEAFFGQGTRLTVV.

This clonotype was observed a handful of times. The chain joins TRBV28 to TRBJ2-3; 9 bases are shared with TRBD2. The CDR3 sequence is 16 residues long. Germline V gives CDR1 MDHEN, CDR2 SYDVKM. V shed 7 bases and J 0 bases; nucleotides not matched to a gene: 8. CDR3 in DNA: TGTGCCAGCAAGGATCAGCGGGGGGCTAGCACAGATACGCAGTATTTT. Translating gives CASKDQRGASTDTQYF.

The chain recombines TRBV11-2 with TRBJ1-2; D unclear. The V end lost 1 base, the J end lost 5 bases, and 8 bases lay between the germline ends. The germline CDR1 and CDR2 sequences are SGHAT and FQNNGV. This CDR3 comprises 13 residues. The CDR3 DNA sequence: TGTGCCAGCAGCTTAGCCCCGCTATATGGCTACACCTTC. Amino acids: CASSLAPLYGYTF.

This clonotype showed up just a few times. The chain uses TRBV9 and TRBJ1-2; the D is unclear. The CDR3 runs to 14 residues. CDR1 is SGDLS and CDR2 is YYNGEE in the germline V gene. Trimming left V 4 bases short and J 1 base short, with 11 bases between. The CDR3 is CASSPGLINYGYTF. CDR3 coding DNA: TGTGCCAGCAGCCCCGGACTGATTAACTATGGCTACACCTTC.

This clonotype was recorded a few times. CDR3 residues: CASRPPGLAMADTQYF. The CDR3 DNA reads TGTGCCAGCAGGCCCCCGGGACTAGCGATGGCAGATACGCAGTATTTT. The chain combines TRBV7-3 with TRBJ2-3; 10 bases match TRBD2. In germline, CDR1 is SGHTA, CDR2 FQGTGA. The CDR3 runs 16 residues. Germline trimming cut 6 bases from V and 4 bases from J; bases unmatched to any gene: 10.

The table lists this clonotype with many counts. The chain employs TRBV29-1 and TRBJ2-3; D may be TRBD1 (5 bases). The CDR3 length is 14 residues. V lost 2 bases to trimming and J lost 1 base, with 10 bases between them. Per germline, CDR1 SQVTM and CDR2 ANQGSEA. The CDR3 region has the DNA TGCAGCGTTGAAAAGGGGTCCGGCACAGATACGCAGTATTTT. As protein: CSVEKGSGTDTQYF.

The chain joins TRBV11-2 to TRBJ2-7; tentative D call: TRBD1 (5 bases). V was cut by 0 bases and J by 5 bases, with 11 bases left in between. CDR3 length equals 14 residues. Germline CDR1 SGHAT, CDR2 FQNNGV. The CDR3 DNA reads TGTGCCAGCAGCTTAGATTTGCCAGGGAACGAGCAGTACTTC. It encodes CASSLDLPGNEQYF.